This TCR beta chain derives from a study of cytomegalovirus exposure and HLA in healthy donors. This CDR3 is 14 amino acids long. V dropped 5 bases and J dropped 4 bases, with 12 bases sitting between them. CDR1 is SGHVS, CDR2 FNYEAQ, per germline. Concerning this clone itself: The antigen remains undetermined.

TCRdb keeps only in-frame clones here, not all; method: immunoSEQ multiplex PCR. The sample includes roughly 190,000 clones, around nine tenths seen only once; the top ten take approximately 7%. Study-wide results and caveats: Cytomegalovirus association was assigned to about 180 TCR beta chains.

The clonotype was recovered from a young man in good health and CMV-seropositive. The chain employs TRBV7-6 and TRBJ2-1; D unresolved. What was sequenced was PBMCs. The CDR3 loop is CASSPEVAYNEQFF. The CDR3 DNA sequence: TGTGCCAGCAGCCCTGAAGTTGCGTACAATGAGCAGTTCTTC.